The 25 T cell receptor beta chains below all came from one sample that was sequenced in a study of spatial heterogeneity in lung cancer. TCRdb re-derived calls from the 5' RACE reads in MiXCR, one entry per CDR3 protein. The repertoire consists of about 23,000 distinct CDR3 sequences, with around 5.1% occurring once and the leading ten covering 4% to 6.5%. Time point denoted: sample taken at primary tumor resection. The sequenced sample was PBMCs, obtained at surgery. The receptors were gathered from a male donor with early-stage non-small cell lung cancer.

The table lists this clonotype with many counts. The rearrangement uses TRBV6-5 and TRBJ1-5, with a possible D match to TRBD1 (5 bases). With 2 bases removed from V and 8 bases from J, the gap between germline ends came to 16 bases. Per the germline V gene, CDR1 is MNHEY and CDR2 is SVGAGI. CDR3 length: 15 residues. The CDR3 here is CASSYGGTPWEPQHF. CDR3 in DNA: TGTGCCAGCAGTTACGGGGGGACGCCTTGGGAGCCCCAGCATTTT.

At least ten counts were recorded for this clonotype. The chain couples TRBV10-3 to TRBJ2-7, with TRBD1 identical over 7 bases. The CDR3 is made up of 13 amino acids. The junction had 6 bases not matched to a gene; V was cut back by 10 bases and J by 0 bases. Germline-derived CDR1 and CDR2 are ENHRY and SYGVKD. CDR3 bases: TGTGCCACAGGGACAGACCTCTCCTACGAGCAGTACTTC. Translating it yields CATGTDLSYEQYF.

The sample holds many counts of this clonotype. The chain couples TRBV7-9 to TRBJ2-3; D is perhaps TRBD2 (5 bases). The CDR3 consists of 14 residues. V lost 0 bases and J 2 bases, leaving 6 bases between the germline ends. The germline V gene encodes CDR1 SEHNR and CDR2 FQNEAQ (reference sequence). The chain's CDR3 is CASSLAGATDTQYF. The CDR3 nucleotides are TGTGCCAGCAGCTTAGCGGGAGCCACAGATACGCAGTATTTT.

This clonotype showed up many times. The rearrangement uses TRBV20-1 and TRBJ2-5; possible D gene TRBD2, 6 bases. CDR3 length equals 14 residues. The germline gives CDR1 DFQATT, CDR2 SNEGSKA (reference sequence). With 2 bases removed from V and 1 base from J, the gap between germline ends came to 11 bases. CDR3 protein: CSARSRGTQETQYF. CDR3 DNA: TGCAGTGCTAGATCCCGCGGGACCCAAGAGACCCAGTACTTC.

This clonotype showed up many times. CDR3 sequence: CASTPRGNTEAFF. The CDR3 DNA sequence: TGTGCCAGCACCCCCCGCGGGAACACTGAAGCTTTCTTT. The rearrangement joins TRBV28 to TRBJ1-1, with D unresolved. Between the trimmed V and J ends, which lost 7 bases and 1 base, there was a span of 10 bases. The CDR3 runs 13 residues. Germline-derived CDR1 and CDR2 are MDHEN and SYDVKM. Full variable domain (missing parts from reference TRBV28 and TRBJ1-1): DVKVTQSSRYLVKRTGEKVFLECVQDMDHENMFWYRQDPGLGLRLIYFSYDVKMKEKGDIPEGYSVSREKKERFSLILESASTNQTSMYLCASTPRGNTEAFFGQGTRLTVV.

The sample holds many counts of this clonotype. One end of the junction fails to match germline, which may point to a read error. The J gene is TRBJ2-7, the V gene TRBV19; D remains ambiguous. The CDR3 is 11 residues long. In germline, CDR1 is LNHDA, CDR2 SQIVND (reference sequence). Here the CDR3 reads CHQGPPYEQYF. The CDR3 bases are TGCCATCAAGGGCCCCCCTACGAGCAGTACTTC.

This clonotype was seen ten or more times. The CDR3 DNA sequence: TGCAGCGTCGCAACCTCACAGGGGGGCTACGAGCAGTACTTC. Translating gives CSVATSQGGYEQYF. V and J are TRBV29-1 and TRBJ2-7, with TRBD1 identical over 8 bases. CDR1 SQVTM and CDR2 ANQGSEA come from the germline V gene. V gave up 6 bases and J gave up 3 bases; unmatched junction bases: 10. CDR3 length equals 14 residues.

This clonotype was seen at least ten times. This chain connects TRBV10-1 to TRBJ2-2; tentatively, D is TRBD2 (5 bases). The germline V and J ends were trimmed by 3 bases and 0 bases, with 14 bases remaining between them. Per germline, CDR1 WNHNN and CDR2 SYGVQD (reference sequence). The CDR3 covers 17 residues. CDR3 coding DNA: TGCGCCAGCAGTGATATACCGGGAACTTCGAACACCGGGGAGCTGTTTTTT. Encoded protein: CASSDIPGTSNTGELFF.

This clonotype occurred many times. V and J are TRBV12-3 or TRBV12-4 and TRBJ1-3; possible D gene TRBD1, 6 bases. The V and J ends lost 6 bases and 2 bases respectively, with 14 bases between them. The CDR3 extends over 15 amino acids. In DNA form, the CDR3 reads TGTGCCAGCAGATCCCCAGGGGAAACTGGAAACACCATATATTTT. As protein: CASRSPGETGNTIYF.

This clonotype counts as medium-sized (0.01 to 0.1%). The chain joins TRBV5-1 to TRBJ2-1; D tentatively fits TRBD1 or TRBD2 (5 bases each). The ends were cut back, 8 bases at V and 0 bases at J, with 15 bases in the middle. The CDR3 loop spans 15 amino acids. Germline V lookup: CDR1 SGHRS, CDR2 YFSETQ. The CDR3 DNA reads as TGCGCCAGTACCAATCGGGGCGACTCCTACAATGAGCAGTTCTTC. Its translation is CASTNRGDSYNEQFF.

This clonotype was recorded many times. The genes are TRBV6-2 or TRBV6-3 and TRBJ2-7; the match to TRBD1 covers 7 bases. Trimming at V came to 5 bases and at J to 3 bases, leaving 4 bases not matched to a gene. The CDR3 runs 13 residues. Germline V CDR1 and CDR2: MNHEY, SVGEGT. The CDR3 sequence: CASSTGTVYEQYF. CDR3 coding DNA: TGTGCCAGCAGTACGGGGACAGTCTACGAGCAGTACTTC.

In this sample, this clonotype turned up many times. CDR3 DNA: TGCAGTGCTAGAGATCCAGGGGGGGGCCTCTACGAGCAGTACTTC. This codes for CSARDPGGGLYEQYF. The chain links TRBV20-1 to TRBJ2-7, with D perhaps being TRBD1 or TRBD2 (7 bases each). The CDR3 spans 15 residues. V was cut by 0 bases and J by 3 bases, with 15 bases left in between. Per germline, CDR1 DFQATT and CDR2 SNEGSKA (reference sequence).

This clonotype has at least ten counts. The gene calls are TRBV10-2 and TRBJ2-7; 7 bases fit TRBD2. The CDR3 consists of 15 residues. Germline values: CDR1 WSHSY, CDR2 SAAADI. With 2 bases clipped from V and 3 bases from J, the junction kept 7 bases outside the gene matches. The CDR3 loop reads CASSELASGHYEQYF. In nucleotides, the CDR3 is TGCGCCAGCAGTGAGCTGGCTAGCGGCCACTACGAGCAGTACTTC.

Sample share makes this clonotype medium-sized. The CDR3 spells CASSQEEFGTQYF. Here the CDR3 DNA reads TGCGCCAGCAGCCAAGAGGAGTTCGGTACGCAGTATTTT. The rearrangement uses TRBV4-3 and TRBJ2-3; D gene uncertain. The CDR3 runs to 13 residues. Germline CDR1 LGHNA, CDR2 YSLEER. V dropped 0 bases and J dropped 8 bases, with 9 bases sitting between them.

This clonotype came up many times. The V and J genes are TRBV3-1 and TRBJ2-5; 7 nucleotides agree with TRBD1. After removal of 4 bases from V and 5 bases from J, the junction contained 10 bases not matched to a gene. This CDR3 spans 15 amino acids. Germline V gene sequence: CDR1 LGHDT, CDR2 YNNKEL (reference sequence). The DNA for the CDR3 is TGTGCCAGCAGCCCCCGGGGACAGTGGCGGGAGACCCAGTACTTC. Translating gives CASSPRGQWRETQYF.

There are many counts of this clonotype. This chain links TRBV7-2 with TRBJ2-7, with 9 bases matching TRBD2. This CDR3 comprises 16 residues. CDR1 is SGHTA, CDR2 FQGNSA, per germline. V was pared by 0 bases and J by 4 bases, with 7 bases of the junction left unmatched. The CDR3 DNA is TGTGCCAGCAGCTTAGCGAGTAGCGGGGGAAGATACGAGCAGTACTTC. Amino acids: CASSLASSGGRYEQYF.

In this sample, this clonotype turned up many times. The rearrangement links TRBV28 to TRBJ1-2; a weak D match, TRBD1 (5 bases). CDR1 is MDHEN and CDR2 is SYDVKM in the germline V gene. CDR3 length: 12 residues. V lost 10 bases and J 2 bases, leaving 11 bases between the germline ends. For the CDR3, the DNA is TGTGCCACCTCTGACAGCAACTATGGCTACACCTTC. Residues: CATSDSNYGYTF.

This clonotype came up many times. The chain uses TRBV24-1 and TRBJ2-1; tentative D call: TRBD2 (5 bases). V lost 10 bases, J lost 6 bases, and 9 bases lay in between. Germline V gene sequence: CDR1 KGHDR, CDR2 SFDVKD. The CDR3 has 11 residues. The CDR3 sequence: CATSGINEQFF. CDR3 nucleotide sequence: TGTGCCACATCCGGGATCAATGAGCAGTTCTTC.

The CDR3 region is CSARDNTNIWGPSQYEQYF. The CDR3, as DNA: TGCAGTGCTAGAGACAATACAAATATCTGGGGCCCCTCTCAATACGAGCAGTACTTC. This rearrangement joins TRBV20-1 to TRBJ2-7, with D perhaps TRBD1 (5 bases). This CDR3 comprises 19 residues. Per germline, CDR1 DFQATT and CDR2 SNEGSKA (reference sequence). The ends were cut back, 0 bases at V and 4 bases at J, with 28 bases in the middle.

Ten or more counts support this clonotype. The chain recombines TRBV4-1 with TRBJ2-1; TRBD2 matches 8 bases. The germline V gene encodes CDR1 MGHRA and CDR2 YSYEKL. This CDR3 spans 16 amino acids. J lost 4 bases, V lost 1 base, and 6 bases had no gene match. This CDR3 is CASSQGAGTRYNEQFF. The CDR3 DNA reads TGCGCCAGCAGCCAAGGAGCCGGGACTAGGTACAATGAGCAGTTCTTC.

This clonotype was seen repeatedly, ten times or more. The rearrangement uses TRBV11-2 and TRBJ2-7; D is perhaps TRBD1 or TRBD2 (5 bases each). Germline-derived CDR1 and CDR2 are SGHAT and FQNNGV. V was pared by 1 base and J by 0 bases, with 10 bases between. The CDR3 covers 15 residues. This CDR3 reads CASSLGGAGSYEQYF. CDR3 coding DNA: TGTGCCAGCAGCTTAGGAGGGGCAGGCTCCTACGAGCAGTACTTC.

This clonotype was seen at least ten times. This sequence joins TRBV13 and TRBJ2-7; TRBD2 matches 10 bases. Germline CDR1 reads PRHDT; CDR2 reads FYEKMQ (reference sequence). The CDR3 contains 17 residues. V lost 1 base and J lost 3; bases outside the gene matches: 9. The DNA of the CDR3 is TGTGCCAGCAGCTTAGAGGCTAGCGGGAGCCCCCACTACGAGCAGTACTTC. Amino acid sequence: CASSLEASGSPHYEQYF. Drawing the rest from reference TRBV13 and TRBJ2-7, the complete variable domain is AAGVIQSPRHLIKEKRETATLKCYPIPRHDTVYWYQQGPGQDPQFLISFYEKMQSDKGSIPDRFSAQQFSDYHSELNMSSLELGDSALYFCASSLEASGSPHYEQYFGPGTRLTVT.

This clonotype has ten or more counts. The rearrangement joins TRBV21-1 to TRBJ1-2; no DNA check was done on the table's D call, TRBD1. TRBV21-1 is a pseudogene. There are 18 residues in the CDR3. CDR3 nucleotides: TGTGCCAGCAGGATGAACCGGGACAGAGAGTCCCGACACTATGGCTACACCTTC. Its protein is CASRMNRDRESRHYGYTF.

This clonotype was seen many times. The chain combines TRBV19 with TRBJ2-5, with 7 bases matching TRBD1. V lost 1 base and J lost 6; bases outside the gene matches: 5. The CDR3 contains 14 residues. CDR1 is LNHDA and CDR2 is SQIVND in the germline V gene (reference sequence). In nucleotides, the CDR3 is TGTGCCAGTAGTATAGGACAGGGTGCAAAGACCCAGTACTTC. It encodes CASSIGQGAKTQYF.

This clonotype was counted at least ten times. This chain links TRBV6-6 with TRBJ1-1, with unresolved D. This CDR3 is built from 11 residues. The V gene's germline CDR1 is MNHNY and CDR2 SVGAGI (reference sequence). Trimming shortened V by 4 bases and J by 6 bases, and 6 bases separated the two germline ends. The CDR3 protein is CASSLVAEAFF. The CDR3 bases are TGTGCCAGCAGTTTGGTTGCTGAAGCTTTCTTT.